This TCR beta chain was profiled in a study of shared clonotypes between healthy human individuals. Study at large: Samples came from two female and a few male donors aged 18 to 49. Per donor, CD8 memory used one plate, CD8 naive used two, CD4 memory used three and CD4 naive used three.

As to this clone: Its antigen is still unknown.

Germline assignment: CDR1 LGHNA and CDR2 YNFKEQ. This CDR3 contains 17 residues. V lost 2 bases and J lost 2; bases outside the gene matches: 9. Study conclusions and caveats: Generally, naive subsets (rather than memory subsets) showed larger estimated richness.

Sequenced by immunoSEQ multiplex PCR; TCRdb stores in-frame clones only, minus some. The data hold around 1,000,000 clones, with approximately 75% observed a single time. The sample consisted of memory CD4+ T cells from PBMCs. The subset denotes: CD45RA-negative fraction. This rearrangement joins TRBV4-2 to TRBJ2-3; 8 bases align to TRBD2. The TCR originated in a man younger than 35 in good health. Some clones in this sample may be carry-over from other donors' samples. In DNA, the CDR3 is TGTGCCAGCAGCCAAACCTCCCTAGCGGGCCTCACAGATACGCAGTATTTT. This translates into CASSQTSLAGLTDTQYF.